These 27 T cell receptor beta chains share one sample of origin, sequenced in a study of blood T cell repertoires in COVID-19. This table comes from immunoSEQ multiplex PCR, and its TCRdb copy is limited to in-frame clones, with some not included. The sample holds fewer than 350,000 clones, approximately 90% seen once. What was sequenced was peripheral blood. These receptors were taken from a man aged 30-40 years with COVID-19, enrolled during active disease.

The chain employs TRBV20-1 and TRBJ2-1; D gene uncertain. The CDR3 is 10 amino acids. Germline assignment: CDR1 DFQATT and CDR2 SNEGSKA (reference sequence). The V and J ends lost 3 bases and 10 bases respectively, with 7 bases between them. The CDR3 DNA reads as TGCAGTGCTAGTGTACGGGAGCAGTTCTTC. It codes for CSASVREQFF.

This clone was seen a few times. The rearrangement links TRBV5-1 to TRBJ1-5; 8 positions agree with TRBD1. Germline CDR1 and CDR2: SGHRS and YFSETQ. The ends lost 3 bases at V and 6 bases at J; junction bases unmatched: 2. This CDR3 is 13 amino acids long. The CDR3 DNA reads as TGCGCCAGCAGCTCTGACAGGGGTCAGCCCCAGCATTTT. It translates to CASSSDRGQPQHF.

The chain combines TRBV4-3 with TRBJ2-1; TRBD1 aligns across 11 bases. The CDR3 is made up of 16 amino acids. The germline gives CDR1 LGHNA, CDR2 YSLEER. Losses at the gene ends were 4 bases for V and 5 bases for J; bases not matched to a gene: 7. The CDR3 DNA reads TGCGCCAGCAGCCGAGGGACAGGGGGACGCGACAATGAGCAGTTCTTC. This codes for CASSRGTGGRDNEQFF.

This clone was found once. This chain connects TRBV30 to TRBJ1-2; no reliable D call. V was cut by 5 bases and J by 2 bases, with 18 bases left in between. From germline, CDR1 is GTSNPN and CDR2 SVGIG (reference sequence). The CDR3 has 15 residues. In DNA, the CDR3 is TGTGCCTGGGCAAGGCTCCCCCAGCGAAACTATGGCTACACCTTC. Residues: CAWARLPQRNYGYTF.

The genes are TRBV6-2 or TRBV6-3 and TRBJ2-5, with D possibly TRBD2 on 5 matching bases. The CDR3 loop spans 15 amino acids. V dropped 2 bases and J dropped 0 bases, with 10 bases sitting between them. CDR1 and CDR2 from the germline V gene are MNHEY and SVGEGT. CDR3: CASSYGTRDQETQYF. CDR3 nucleotides: TGTGCCAGCAGTTACGGTACGCGGGACCAAGAGACCCAGTACTTC.

The chain links TRBV1 to TRBJ2-7; the table's D gene call, TRBD2, was not cross checked with the DNA. TRBV1 is annotated as a pseudogene. The CDR3 has 15 amino acids. CDR3 sequence (DNA): TGCACCAGCAGCCAAGATAGCCCAAGCTCCTACGAGCAGTACTTC. Its translation is CTSSQDSPSSYEQYF.

The chain links TRBV5-1 to TRBJ1-1; possibly TRBD1 for D (5 bases). The CDR3 has 14 amino acids. V was pared by 6 bases and J by 6 bases, with 18 bases between. CDR1 is SGHRS and CDR2 is YFSETQ in the germline V gene. Here the CDR3 DNA reads TGCGCCAGCACCGCACAGTCAGGGCAGGCTGAAGCTTTCTTT. This translates into CASTAQSGQAEAFF.

The J gene is TRBJ1-5, the V gene TRBV24-1; TRBD1 matches at 7 bases. CDR1 is KGHDR, CDR2 SFDVKD, per germline. This CDR3 has 15 amino acids. The trim removed 4 bases at V and 7 bases at J, leaving 9 bases unmatched. CDR3 protein: CATSDRSRGTQPQHF. CDR3 in DNA: TGTGCCACCAGTGACCGTAGCAGGGGGACCCAGCCCCAGCATTTT.

The chain combines TRBV18 with TRBJ2-1; tentatively, D is TRBD2 (5 bases). The CDR3 spans 16 residues. V was shortened by 4 bases and J by 3 bases, with 16 bases between the two germline ends. The germline CDR1 and CDR2 sequences are KGHSH and LQKENI. The CDR3 DNA is TGTGCCAGCTCACGTATTGGAGCCGGGGACTACAATGAGCAGTTCTTC. Residues: CASSRIGAGDYNEQFF.

The J gene is TRBJ1-1, the V gene TRBV9; perhaps TRBD1 as D (5 bases). This CDR3 spans 15 amino acids. The V and J ends lost 4 bases and 0 bases respectively, with 13 bases between them. Germline CDR1 reads SGDLS; CDR2 reads YYNGEE. For the CDR3, the DNA is TGTGCCAGCAGCCCGGACACAAGCCTGAACACTGAAGCTTTCTTT. It encodes CASSPDTSLNTEAFF.

The genes are TRBV10-3 and TRBJ1-6; D not resolved. V was clipped by 4 bases and J by 0 bases, with 13 bases between them. Germline loops: CDR1 ENHRY, CDR2 SYGVKD. The CDR3 contains 17 residues. The CDR3 region has the DNA TGTGCCATCAGTGGTTTAAAGAGCGGCTCCTATAATTCACCCCTCCACTTT. This gives the protein CAISGLKSGSYNSPLHF.

This sequence joins TRBV12-5 and TRBJ1-1, with a tentative D call TRBD1 (5 bases). There are 19 residues in the CDR3. Germline values: CDR1 LGHNT, CDR2 FRNRAP. Deletions cut 0 bases from V and 1 base from J, with 21 bases between. CDR3 in DNA: TGTGCTAGTGGTTTGGTAACCTGGGATGAGAACAGGAGGAACACTGAAGCTTTCTTT. Translation: CASGLVTWDENRRNTEAFF.

The V and J genes are TRBV7-2 and TRBJ2-6, with a possible D match to TRBD1 (5 bases). The V gene's germline CDR1 is SGHTA and CDR2 FQGNSA. The CDR3 runs to 16 residues. Trimming left V 3 bases short and J 2 bases short, with 11 bases between. The CDR3 here is CASSFQGSTGANVLTF. In DNA form, the CDR3 reads TGTGCCAGCAGCTTTCAGGGAAGCACTGGGGCCAACGTCCTGACTTTC.

The V and J genes are TRBV28 and TRBJ1-4, with 10 bases identical to TRBD1. V was clipped by 5 bases and J by 7 bases; unmatched bases: 10. This CDR3 spans 16 amino acids. The germline V gene has CDR1 MDHEN and CDR2 SYDVKM. Here the CDR3 DNA reads TGTGCCAGCAGTCCGTTGACAGGGGGCTATAGTGAAAAACTGTTTTTT. Translation gives CASSPLTGGYSEKLFF.

The chain has TRBV4-2 and TRBJ2-7, with 12 nucleotides matching TRBD2. V shed 3 bases, J shed 3 bases, and the junction held 0 bases outside the gene matches. This CDR3 is built from 14 residues. Germline CDR1 LGHNA, CDR2 YNFKEQ. CDR3 DNA: TGTGCCAGCAGCCAGGGACTAGCGGGCTACGAGCAGTACTTC. Residues: CASSQGLAGYEQYF.

V gene TRBV27 combines with J gene TRBJ2-1; 8 nucleotides match TRBD2. Germline CDR1 MNHEY, CDR2 SMNVEV (reference sequence). With V trimmed by 0 bases and J by 7 bases, 11 bases remained unmatched. The CDR3 covers 17 residues. The CDR3 nucleotides are TGTGCCAGCAGTTTATCTAGCGGGGCAATCCTGGGGAATGAGCAGTTCTTC. It is translated as CASSLSSGAILGNEQFF.

This chain connects TRBV11-2 to TRBJ1-4; tentatively, D is TRBD1 (5 bases). In germline, CDR1 is SGHAT, CDR2 FQNNGV. V lost 4 bases and J lost 10, with 13 bases in between. The CDR3 totals 13 residues. For the CDR3, the DNA is TGTGCCAGCAGCTCACCACGGGGGGGAAAACTGTTTTTT. Its translation is CASSSPRGGKLFF.

The rearrangement links TRBV5-6 to TRBJ2-7, with 12 bases lining up with TRBD2. V was clipped by 2 bases and J by 2 bases; unmatched bases: 5. The CDR3 contains 16 residues. The V gene's germline CDR1 is SGHDT and CDR2 YYEEEE. The CDR3 is CASSFWGLAGAYEQYF. CDR3 bases: TGTGCCAGCAGCTTTTGGGGACTAGCGGGTGCCTACGAGCAGTACTTC.

This clone has a single count. V usage is TRBV5-4 and J usage is TRBJ2-5; 8 nucleotides align to TRBD2. CDR3 length: 13 residues. The V gene end was trimmed by 4 bases and the J gene end by 7 bases; junction bases not matched to a gene: 6. Germline V gene data show CDR1 as SGHNT and CDR2 as YYREEE (reference sequence). The CDR3 region is CASSPPGGATQYF. Here the CDR3 DNA reads TGTGCCAGCAGCCCCCCGGGAGGGGCGACCCAGTACTTC.

Here the CDR3 DNA reads TGTGCCACCAGTGAGTGGACAGGGCGGGGAGAGACCCAGTACTTC. This gives the protein CATSEWTGRGETQYF. The V call is TRBV24-1, the J call TRBJ2-5; 8 bases agree with TRBD1. The CDR3 is 15 amino acids. V trimming: 4 bases; J trimming: 4 bases; junction bases outside the gene matches: 7. Germline loops: CDR1 KGHDR, CDR2 SFDVKD.

V is TRBV25-1 and J is TRBJ1-2; D is unresolved. The CDR3 is made up of 14 amino acids. Germline V gene data show CDR1 as MGHDK and CDR2 as SYGVNS. The V end lost 1 base, the J end lost 2 bases, and 8 bases lay between the germline ends. In DNA form, the CDR3 reads TGTGCCAGCAGTGAATCGATCAGGAACTATGGCTACACCTTC. Amino acids: CASSESIRNYGYTF.

The chain employs TRBV11-3 and TRBJ2-3; D not resolved. V dropped 1 base and J dropped 0 bases, with 5 bases sitting between them. Germline CDR1 SGHNT, CDR2 YENEEA. The CDR3 covers 14 residues. The CDR3 here is CASSLGLSTDTQYF. The DNA of the CDR3 is TGTGCCAGCAGCTTAGGGCTTAGCACAGATACGCAGTATTTT.

The CDR3: CASSLLPERAEAFF. The CDR3 nucleotides read TGTGCCAGCAGTTTATTGCCGGAGAGGGCTGAAGCTTTCTTT. The chain joins TRBV27 to TRBJ1-1, with D unresolved. V lost 1 base and J lost 6, with 12 bases in between. Germline loops: CDR1 MNHEY, CDR2 SMNVEV (reference sequence). The CDR3 sequence is 14 residues long.

The chain combines TRBV18 with TRBJ2-4, with D perhaps TRBD2 (5 bases). V was clipped by 2 bases and J by 0 bases, with 14 bases between them. This CDR3 spans 17 amino acids. Germline assignment: CDR1 KGHSH and CDR2 LQKENI. This CDR3 reads CASSPYREGLAKNIQYF. The DNA of the CDR3 is TGTGCCAGCTCACCATATCGCGAGGGATTAGCCAAAAACATTCAGTACTTC.

This clone has just one count. V usage is TRBV7-3 and J usage is TRBJ2-3; 11 bases match TRBD1. CDR1 and CDR2 (germline): SGHTA, FQGTGA. V was pared by 4 bases and J by 6 bases, with 3 bases of the junction left unmatched. The CDR3 covers 14 residues. The CDR3 sequence is CASSWTGGEDTQYF. CDR3 sequence (DNA): TGTGCCAGCAGCTGGACAGGGGGCGAGGATACGCAGTATTTT.

The V and J genes are TRBV6-2 or TRBV6-3 and TRBJ2-3; 10 bases align to TRBD1. Germline-derived CDR1 and CDR2 are MNHEY and SVGEGT. The CDR3 length is 15 residues. V lost 5 bases and J lost 3; bases outside the gene matches: 5. CDR3 sequence (DNA): TGTGCCAGCAGTACCGGGACAGGGGAGACAGATACGCAGTATTTT. Residues: CASSTGTGETDTQYF.

CDR3 nucleotide sequence: TGTGCCAGCAGTCCTTCTGGACAGGAAAACTATGGCTACACCTTC. Translated: CASSPSGQENYGYTF. J is TRBJ1-2 and V is TRBV28, with 7 bases identical to TRBD1. This CDR3 is 15 amino acids long. Unmatched junction bases numbered 8, after V lost 5 bases and J lost 2 bases. The V gene's germline CDR1 is MDHEN and CDR2 SYDVKM.